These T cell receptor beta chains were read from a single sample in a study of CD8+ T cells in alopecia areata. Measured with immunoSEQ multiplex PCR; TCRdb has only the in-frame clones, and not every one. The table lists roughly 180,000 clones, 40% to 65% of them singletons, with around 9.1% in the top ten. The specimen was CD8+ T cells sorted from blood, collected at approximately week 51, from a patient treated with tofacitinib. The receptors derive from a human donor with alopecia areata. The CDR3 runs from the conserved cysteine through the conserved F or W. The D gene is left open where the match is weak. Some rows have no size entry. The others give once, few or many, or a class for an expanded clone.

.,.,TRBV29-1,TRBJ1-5,TGCAGCGTTGGCTTTGGGGTCAATCAGCCCCAGCATTTT,CSVGFGVNQPQHF
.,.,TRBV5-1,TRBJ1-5,TGCGCCAGCAGCGCTGGGACGGGAAATCAGCCCCAGCATTTT,CASSAGTGNQPQHF
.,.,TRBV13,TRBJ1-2,TGTGCCAGCAGCTTCGTCGGGGGAGGCTACACCTTC,CASSFVGGGYTF
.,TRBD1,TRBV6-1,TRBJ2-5,TGTGCCAGCAGTGGCCGGGACAGGAGGTGGTCTAAGGAGACCCAGTACTTC,CASSGRDRRWSKETQYF
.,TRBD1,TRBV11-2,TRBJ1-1,TGTGCCAGCAGCTTAGTAACAGGGGGGGACACTGAAGCTTTCTTT,CASSLVTGGDTEAFF
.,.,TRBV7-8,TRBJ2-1,TGTGCCAGCAGCTTAGATCGCAATGAGCAGTTCTTC,CASSLDRNEQFF
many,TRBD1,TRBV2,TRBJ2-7,TGTGCCAGCAGTCCTGGGGACAGGCAACCCTACGAGCAGTACTTC,CASSPGDRQPYEQYF
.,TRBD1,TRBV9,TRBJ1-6,TGTGCCAGCAGCCGGGCAGGGACAGGGGATTCACCCCTCCACTTT,CASSRAGTGDSPLHF
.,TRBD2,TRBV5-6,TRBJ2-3,TGTGCCAGCAGGCCTAGCGGGGGCCGCACAGATACGCAGTATTTT,CASRPSGGRTDTQYF
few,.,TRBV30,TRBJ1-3,TGTGCCTGGAGTTTCGGGACCGCTGGAAACACCATATATTTT,CAWSFGTAGNTIYF
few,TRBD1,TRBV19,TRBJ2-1,TGTGCCAGTACCGTGACAGGGTGGCATGAGCAGTTCTTC,CASTVTGWHEQFF
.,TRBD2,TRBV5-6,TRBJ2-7,TGTGCCAGCACCATTCTGACTAGCGGGGCTTTCTACGAGCAGTACTTC,CASTILTSGAFYEQYF
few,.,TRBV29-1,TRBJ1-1,TGCAGCTTACGGGACACCTCTGAGATGAACACTGAAGCTTTCTTT,CSLRDTSEMNTEAFF
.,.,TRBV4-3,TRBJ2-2,TGCGCCAGCAGCCCCGCCGGGCGGGACACCGGGGAGCTGTTTTTT,CASSPAGRDTGELFF